This T cell receptor beta chain was identified in a study of T cells in Graves' hyperthyroidism and ophthalmopathy. PBMCs stemmed from 8.5 to 10 ml fresh peripheral blood. This clonotype was counted ten times or more. TCR beta CDR3 regions were amplified from RNA transcripts. In the first-round RT-PCR of the TCR CDR3, the HTBI primer set was used. TCRdb processed the multiplex PCR reads anew with MiXCR; each CDR3 protein has one entry. The top ten clones hold roughly 13% of a sample with about 400,000 distinct CDR3 sequences, under 15% of them seen once. Germline V gene data show CDR1 as MNHNS and CDR2 as SASEGT. The CDR3 covers 15 residues. Trimming removed 6 bases from V and 1 base from J; junction bases left unmatched: 6.

The sequencing input was blood. The receptor comes from a man aged 18 to 35 with Graves' ophthalmopathy. The chain has TRBV6-1 and TRBJ2-3, with 8 nucleotides matching TRBD1. CDR3 in amino acids: CASRTQTGGTDTQYF. In nucleotides, the CDR3 is TGTGCCAGCAGGACCCAGACAGGGGGCACAGATACGCAGTATTTT.